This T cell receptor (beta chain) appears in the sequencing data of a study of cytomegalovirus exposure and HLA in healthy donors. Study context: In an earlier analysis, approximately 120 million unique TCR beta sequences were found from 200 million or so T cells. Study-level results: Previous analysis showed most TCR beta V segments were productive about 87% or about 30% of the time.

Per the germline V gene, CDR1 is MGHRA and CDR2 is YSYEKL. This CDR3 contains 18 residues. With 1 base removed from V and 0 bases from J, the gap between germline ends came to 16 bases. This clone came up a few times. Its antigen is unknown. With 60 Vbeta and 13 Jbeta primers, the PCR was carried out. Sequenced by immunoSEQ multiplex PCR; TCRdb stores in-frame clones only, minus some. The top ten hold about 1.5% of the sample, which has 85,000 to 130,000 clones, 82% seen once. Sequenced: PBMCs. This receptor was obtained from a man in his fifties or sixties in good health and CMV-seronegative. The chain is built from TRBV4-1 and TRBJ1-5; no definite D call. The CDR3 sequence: CASSQGRPPGYSNQPQHF. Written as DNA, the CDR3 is TGCGCCAGCAGCCAAGGGAGACCTCCCGGGTATAGCAATCAGCCCCAGCATTTT.